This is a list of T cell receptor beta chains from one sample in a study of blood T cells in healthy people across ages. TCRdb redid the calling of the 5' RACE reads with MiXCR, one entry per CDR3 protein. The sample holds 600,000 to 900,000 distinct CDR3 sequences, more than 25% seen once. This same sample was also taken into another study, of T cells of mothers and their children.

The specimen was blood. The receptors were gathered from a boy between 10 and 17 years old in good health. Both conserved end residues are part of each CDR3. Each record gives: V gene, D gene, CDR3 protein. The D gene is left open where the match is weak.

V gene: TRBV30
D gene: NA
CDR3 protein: CAWSGTEKLFF

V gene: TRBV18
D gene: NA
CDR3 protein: CASSPRQASSYNEQFF

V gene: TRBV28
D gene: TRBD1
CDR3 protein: CASSPDRGGYGYTF

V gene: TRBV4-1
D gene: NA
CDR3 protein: CASRELAKNIQYF

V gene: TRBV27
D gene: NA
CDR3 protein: CASSLGGARPQHF

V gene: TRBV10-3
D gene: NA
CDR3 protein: CAISDGQRETQYF

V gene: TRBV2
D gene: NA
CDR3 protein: CASQGWDTEAFF

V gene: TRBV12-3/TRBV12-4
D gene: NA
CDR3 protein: CASSRGSYRPTSNF

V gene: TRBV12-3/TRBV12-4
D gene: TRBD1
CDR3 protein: CANSVRDRGPSVETQYF

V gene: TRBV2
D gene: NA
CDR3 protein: CAAGRGVREKLFF

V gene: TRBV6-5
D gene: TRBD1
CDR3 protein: CASTQTGSFEGYTF

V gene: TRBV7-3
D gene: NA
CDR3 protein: CASSPGSGLETQYF

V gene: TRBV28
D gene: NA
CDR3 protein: CASSTVGRADQPQHF

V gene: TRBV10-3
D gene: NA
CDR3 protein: CATLQGPSSGNTIYF

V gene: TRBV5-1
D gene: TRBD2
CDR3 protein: CASSLTTSGEYNEQFF

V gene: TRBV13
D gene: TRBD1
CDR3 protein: CASSLGPDRGIDGYTF

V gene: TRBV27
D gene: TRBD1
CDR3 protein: CASSFGTGGFYEQYF

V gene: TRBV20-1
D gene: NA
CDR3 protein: CSASPGRNTEAFF

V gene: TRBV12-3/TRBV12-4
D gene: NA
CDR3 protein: CASSSRWQPQHF

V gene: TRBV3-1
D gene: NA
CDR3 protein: CASSQDWTSKNIQYF

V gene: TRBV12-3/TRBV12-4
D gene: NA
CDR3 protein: CASSSTGPNQPQHF

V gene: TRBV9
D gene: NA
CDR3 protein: CASSVVGGNQETQYF

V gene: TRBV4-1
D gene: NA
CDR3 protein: CASSYTGGAAGELFF

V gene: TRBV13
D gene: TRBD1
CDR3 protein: CASSCPGQGIYEQYF

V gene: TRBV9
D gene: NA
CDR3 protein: CASSVEGDSGNTIYF

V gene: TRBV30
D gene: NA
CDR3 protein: CAWSRDPNTGELFF

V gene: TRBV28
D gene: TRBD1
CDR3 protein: CASSTGTGVEKLFF

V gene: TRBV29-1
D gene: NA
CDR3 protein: CSVDEGLGQPQHF

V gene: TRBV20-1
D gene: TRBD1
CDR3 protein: CSARSRTGDYGYTF

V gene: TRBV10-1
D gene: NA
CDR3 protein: CASSEGTLYQETQYF

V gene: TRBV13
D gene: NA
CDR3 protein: CASSRTKSETQYF